Below, 28 T cell receptor beta chains from the same sample are listed, as sequenced in a study of CD8 T cells in ankylosing spondylitis. One entry per CDR3 protein results from TCRdb running MiXCR on the 5' RACE reads. Among 350,000 or so distinct CDR3 sequences, about 14% were seen once, and the ten largest hold less than 1.1%. Sequencing was done on a sample of blood, either unsorted or a sorted T cell fraction (not recorded which). The receptor source for this set is a male donor with ankylosing spondylitis or in good health (not recorded which).

CDR3 bases: TGCGCCAGCAGCGCGGGACAGGTACTCAATGAGCAGTTCTTC. Translated, it gives CASSAGQVLNEQFF. The genes are TRBV5-1 and TRBJ2-1; TRBD1 aligns across 8 bases. In germline, CDR1 is SGHRS, CDR2 YFSETQ. There are 14 residues in the CDR3. J was trimmed by 6 bases and V by 4 bases; bases with no gene match: 6.

The rearrangement joins TRBV12-3 or TRBV12-4 to TRBJ2-7; D ambiguous. This CDR3 has 13 residues. Trimming left V 3 bases short and J 6 bases short, with 12 bases between. CDR3 sequence: CASSFRVESEQYF. CDR3 DNA sequence: TGTGCCAGCAGTTTCCGGGTAGAGAGCGAGCAGTACTTC.

This clonotype occurred once. The chain links TRBV5-5 to TRBJ1-2; 8 bases line up with TRBD1. The CDR3 consists of 15 residues. Germline CDR1 is SGHKS and CDR2 is YYEKEE (reference sequence). V gave up 4 bases and J gave up 6 bases; unmatched junction bases: 11. The CDR3, as DNA: TGTGCCAGCAGCAGCCGACAGGGGCCCGGGGATGGCTACACCTTC. Translating it yields CASSSRQGPGDGYTF.

The rearrangement uses TRBV5-6 and TRBJ2-5, with D maybe TRBD1 (6 bases). Germline V CDR1 and CDR2: SGHDT, YYEEEE. This CDR3 is 17 amino acids long. The germline V and J ends were trimmed by 3 bases and 6 bases, with 24 bases remaining between them. The CDR3 region is CASSSDFRDTALKTQYF. The CDR3 DNA reads TGTGCCAGCAGCTCAGACTTCCGGGACACCGCCCTGAAGACCCAGTACTTC. The full variable domain, its missing parts supplied by reference TRBV5-6 and TRBJ2-5, is DAGVTQSPTHLIKTRGQQVTLRCSPKSGHDTVSWYQQALGQGPQFIFQYYEEEERQRGNFPDRFSGHQFPNYSSELNVNALLLGDSALYLCASSSDFRDTALKTQYFGPGTRLLVL.

This clonotype was recorded many times. V gene TRBV20-1 combines with J gene TRBJ1-4, with 11 bases that match TRBD1. The CDR3 loop spans 14 amino acids. After removal of 6 bases from V and 8 bases from J, the junction contained 8 bases not matched to a gene. Germline CDR1 is DFQATT and CDR2 is SNEGSKA (reference sequence). The CDR3 nucleotides are TGCAGTGCGCCATCCGGGACAGGGGGAGAAAAACTGTTTTTT. As protein: CSAPSGTGGEKLFF.

This clonotype was counted a few times. This chain links TRBV19 with TRBJ2-5; either TRBD1 or TRBD2 may supply D (5 bases each). Trimming took off 5 bases at V and 1 base at J, with 14 bases between the two ends. Per the germline V gene, CDR1 is LNHDA and CDR2 is SQIVND (reference sequence). The CDR3 contains 15 residues. CDR3 in DNA: TGTGCCAGTAGTCCTCTCCTGGGGGTCCAAGAGACCCAGTACTTC. This encodes CASSPLLGVQETQYF.

The chain has TRBV3-1 and TRBJ2-5, with 8 positions matching TRBD2. Losses at the gene ends were 4 bases for V and 5 bases for J; bases not matched to a gene: 12. The CDR3 runs 16 residues. Germline V gives CDR1 LGHDT, CDR2 YNNKEL (reference sequence). DNA of the CDR3: TGTGCCAGCAGCCCATCCCGGTTGGGACTAGGCGAGACCCAGTACTTC. Translating it yields CASSPSRLGLGETQYF.

The chain employs TRBV9 and TRBJ2-5; D may be TRBD1 or TRBD2 (5 bases each). This CDR3 has 14 amino acids. CDR1 is SGDLS and CDR2 is YYNGEE in the germline V gene. V shed 2 bases and J shed 5 bases, with 13 bases lying between them. DNA for the CDR3: TGTGCCAGCAGCGTGGGGACCTTTTCGGAGACCCAGTACTTC. Translating gives CASSVGTFSETQYF.

The rearrangement uses TRBV2 and TRBJ2-7; D is possibly TRBD1 (6 bases). V was cut by 4 bases and J by 3 bases, with 16 bases left in between. This CDR3 region has 15 residues. Germline CDR1 is SNHLY and CDR2 is FYNNEI. The CDR3 region has the DNA TGTGCCAGCAGTGGGGGCAGGGGCGATGACTACGAGCAGTACTTC. Translation: CASSGGRGDDYEQYF.

This clonotype was recorded many times. The chain is built from TRBV9 and TRBJ1-1; TRBD1 is a possible D gene (5 bases). This CDR3 comprises 15 residues. The V end lost 0 bases, the J end lost 1 base, and 10 bases lay between the germline ends. Germline V CDR1 and CDR2: SGDLS, YYNGEE. The CDR3 loop reads CASSVEATANTEAFF. CDR3 in DNA: TGTGCCAGCAGCGTAGAAGCGACAGCGAACACTGAAGCTTTCTTT.

A few counts support this clonotype. The chain employs TRBV27 and TRBJ1-4, with D perhaps matching TRBD1 (5 bases). This CDR3 is built from 14 residues. Germline V gene lookup returns CDR1 MNHEY and CDR2 SMNVEV (reference sequence). V lost 6 bases and J 8 bases, leaving 16 bases between the germline ends. The CDR3 here is CASRPLGPGEKLFF. The CDR3, as DNA: TGTGCCAGCAGACCCTTGGGGCCAGGGGAAAAACTGTTTTTT.

This chain links TRBV20-1 with TRBJ2-6; 8 bases agree with TRBD1. Looked up from germline, CDR1 is DFQATT and CDR2 is SNEGSKA (reference sequence). Trimming cost V 4 bases and J 0 bases; bases outside gene matches: 2. The CDR3 has 15 amino acids. The CDR3 DNA reads as TGCAGTGCTAATACAGGGGGCTCTGGGGCCAACGTCCTGACTTTC. The encoded protein is CSANTGGSGANVLTF.

The chain employs TRBV20-1 and TRBJ2-7, with 9 positions matching TRBD1. With 5 bases clipped from V and 5 bases from J, the junction kept 7 bases outside the gene matches. Germline V gene lookup returns CDR1 DFQATT and CDR2 SNEGSKA (reference sequence). This CDR3 region has 13 residues. In DNA, the CDR3 is TGCAGTGCTGCACCCGGGACAGGGCACGAGCAGTACTTC. It yields the protein CSAAPGTGHEQYF.

This sequence joins TRBV25-1 and TRBJ2-2, with 7 nucleotides matching TRBD1. The germline CDR1 and CDR2 sequences are MGHDK and SYGVNS. J lost 6 bases, V lost 8 bases, and 12 bases had no gene match. CDR3 length equals 15 residues. CDR3 coding DNA: TGTGCCAGCGGCACAAGACAGGGTTTACCCGGGGAGCTGTTTTTT. Residues: CASGTRQGLPGELFF.

This rearrangement joins TRBV5-1 to TRBJ2-7; maybe TRBD2 (5 bases). Germline CDR1 and CDR2: SGHRS and YFSETQ. The CDR3 consists of 13 residues. Trimming cost V 4 bases and J 7 bases, with 15 bases left between them. The CDR3 loop reads CASSREGLGEQYF. The CDR3 DNA sequence: TGCGCCAGCAGCCGCGAGGGATTGGGGGAGCAGTACTTC.

There are a few counts of this clonotype. The V call is TRBV29-1, the J call TRBJ2-7, with 7 bases fitting TRBD1. The junction had 6 bases not matched to a gene; V was cut back by 6 bases and J by 7 bases. The V gene's germline CDR1 is SQVTM and CDR2 ANQGSEA. CDR3 length: 11 amino acids. The CDR3 is CSVGQPAEQYF. CDR3 DNA: TGCAGCGTGGGACAGCCTGCTGAGCAGTACTTC.

In its sample, this clonotype was seen a few times. The rearrangement uses TRBV12-3 or TRBV12-4 and TRBJ2-7; 12 nucleotides align to TRBD2. After removal of 6 bases from V and 5 bases from J, the junction contained 8 bases not matched to a gene. The CDR3 has 15 residues. This CDR3 reads CASSPGGLAGHEQYF. The CDR3 DNA reads TGTGCCAGCAGCCCCGGGGGACTAGCGGGCCACGAGCAGTACTTC.

The chain joins TRBV2 to TRBJ2-4, with D perhaps given as TRBD1 or TRBD2 (5 bases each). Trimming cost V 3 bases and J 0 bases, with 9 bases left between them. The CDR3 covers 15 residues. Germline loops: CDR1 SNHLY, CDR2 FYNNEI. The CDR3 sequence: CASSDWDLAKNIQYF. As DNA, the CDR3 is TGTGCCAGCAGTGACTGGGACCTAGCCAAAAACATTCAGTACTTC.

The V and J genes are TRBV5-6 and TRBJ2-3; perhaps TRBD2 as D (7 bases). Germline CDR1 reads SGHDT; CDR2 reads YYEEEE. The CDR3 sequence is 17 residues long. The V and J ends lost 0 bases and 5 bases respectively, with 19 bases between them. This CDR3 reads CASSLAGGRKLKDTQYF. The CDR3 DNA reads TGTGCCAGCAGCTTGGCCGGGGGGCGAAAATTAAAAGATACGCAGTATTTT.

Only a few counts were recorded for this clonotype. The V and J genes are TRBV12-3 or TRBV12-4 and TRBJ1-6; TRBD1 matches at 7 bases. This CDR3 contains 14 residues. V shed 5 bases and J 9 bases; nucleotides not matched to a gene: 7. In DNA form, the CDR3 reads TGTGCCAGCAGTCCAACAGGGGCGTCTTCACCCCTCCACTTT. Protein: CASSPTGASSPLHF.

In its sample, this clonotype was seen a few times. The V gene is TRBV29-1, the J gene TRBJ2-1, with 15 bases identical to TRBD2. Germline V CDR1 and CDR2: SQVTM, ANQGSEA. V shed 6 bases, J shed 4 bases, and the junction held 7 bases outside the gene matches. This CDR3 comprises 16 residues. The CDR3 region is CSVRTSGGVQYNEQFF. DNA for the CDR3: TGCAGCGTCCGGACTAGCGGGGGGGTCCAGTACAATGAGCAGTTCTTC.

The chain's CDR3 is CSAIKTQTQGNEQYF. In DNA form, the CDR3 reads TGCAGTGCCATAAAAACCCAGACCCAGGGAAACGAGCAGTACTTC. The chain uses TRBV20-1 and TRBJ2-7; D may be TRBD1 (5 bases). Germline V gene data show CDR1 as DFQATT and CDR2 as SNEGSKA (reference sequence). The CDR3 runs to 15 residues. Trimming left V 6 bases short and J 5 bases short, with 23 bases between.

This chain links TRBV12-3 or TRBV12-4 with TRBJ2-7; possibly TRBD1 for D (6 bases). With 5 bases removed from V and 6 bases from J, the gap between germline ends came to 17 bases. The CDR3 has 14 residues. The CDR3 coding sequence is TGTGCCAGCAGTCCCACCGGGACATCCGGCGAGCAGTACTTC. Translating it yields CASSPTGTSGEQYF.

This sequence joins TRBV2 and TRBJ2-2; D gene ambiguous. CDR3 length: 13 residues. V lost 7 bases and J 7 bases, leaving 13 bases between the germline ends. Germline CDR1 reads SNHLY; CDR2 reads FYNNEI. In DNA, the CDR3 is TGTGCCAGCATGCCGTCGGTAGGCGGGGAGCTGTTTTTT. This translates into CASMPSVGGELFF.

The chain is built from TRBV6-6 and TRBJ1-2; D call uncertain. There are 13 residues in the CDR3. Germline CDR1 MNHNY, CDR2 SVGAGI (reference sequence). V was trimmed by 7 bases and J by 8 bases, leaving 17 bases between them. The CDR3: CASTEGGRRGYTF. CDR3 sequence (DNA): TGTGCCAGCACCGAGGGAGGGAGACGAGGCTACACCTTC.

This clonotype occurred once. The chain joins TRBV6-1 to TRBJ2-5; 10 nucleotides match TRBD1. Germline V gene sequence: CDR1 MNHNS, CDR2 SASEGT. This CDR3 has 14 amino acids. Trimming at V came to 9 bases and at J to 0 bases, leaving 4 bases not matched to a gene. The CDR3 DNA is TGTGCCAGTCGGGACAGGGGCAACCAAGAGACCCAGTACTTC. It specifies CASRDRGNQETQYF.

This chain uses TRBV3-1 with TRBJ2-7, with 8 positions matching TRBD2. Germline CDR1 is LGHDT and CDR2 is YNNKEL (reference sequence). V was clipped by 3 bases and J by 6 bases; unmatched bases: 10. The CDR3 covers 15 residues. The chain's CDR3 is CASSHYGGAHREQYF. The CDR3 DNA follows: TGTGCCAGCAGCCACTACGGGGGGGCCCACCGCGAGCAGTACTTC.

The chain employs TRBV5-4 and TRBJ2-2; 9 bases are a match to TRBD1. Germline-derived CDR1 and CDR2 are SGHNT and YYREEE (reference sequence). The CDR3 sequence is 16 residues long. After removal of 4 bases from V and 3 bases from J, the junction contained 7 bases not matched to a gene. The CDR3 DNA reads as TGTGCCAGCAGCCATGGGCGGGACAGGGACACCGGGGAGCTGTTTTTT. It specifies CASSHGRDRDTGELFF.